The 15 T cell receptor beta chains below come from one sample, sequenced in a study of blood T cell repertoires in COVID-19. Some clones are missing from TCRdb's copy, which holds only in-frame ones; the method was immunoSEQ multiplex PCR. The sample contains about 94,000 clones, over 75% of which appear only once. Sequences were obtained from peripheral blood. Receptors were obtained from a human donor with acute or convalescent COVID-19. The donor label of this sample is uncertain.

This clone was found once. The chain is built from TRBV6-5 and TRBJ1-1; maybe TRBD1 (5 bases). The CDR3 contains 14 residues. Germline CDR1 reads MNHEY; CDR2 reads SVGAGI. V gave up 2 bases and J gave up 8 bases, with 15 bases separating them. DNA for the CDR3: TGTGCCAGCAGTTACAGTACAGGAGTTCTGGAAGCTTTCTTT. This codes for CASSYSTGVLEAFF.

The V and J genes are TRBV11-3 and TRBJ2-5; D is perhaps TRBD2 (6 bases). This CDR3 is 16 amino acids long. Germline V CDR1 and CDR2: SGHNT, YENEEA. V dropped 2 bases and J dropped 1 base, with 14 bases sitting between them. CDR3 coding DNA: TGTGCCAGCAGCTTAATGGGGGGAAACCTCCAAGAGACCCAGTACTTC. Translated: CASSLMGGNLQETQYF.

The chain carries TRBV19 and TRBJ2-7; TRBD1 is a possible D gene (5 bases). The germline CDR1 and CDR2 sequences are LNHDA and SQIVND (reference sequence). The CDR3 has 14 amino acids. V was pared by 3 bases and J by 4 bases, with 13 bases between. In DNA form, the CDR3 reads TGTGCCAGTAGTATCCTCGGCAGGGCGTACGAGCAGTACTTC. Its protein product is CASSILGRAYEQYF.

This sequence joins TRBV6-5 and TRBJ2-1, with TRBD1 identical over 9 bases. After removal of 7 bases from V and 6 bases from J, the junction contained 7 bases not matched to a gene. The CDR3 is 14 amino acids. The germline gives CDR1 MNHEY, CDR2 SVGAGI. The chain's CDR3 is CASIQGALVNEQFF. The CDR3 DNA reads TGTGCCAGCATACAGGGGGCGTTGGTCAATGAGCAGTTCTTC.

V usage is TRBV12-3 or TRBV12-4 and J usage is TRBJ2-1; no definite D call. V gave up 7 bases and J gave up 0 bases, with 4 bases separating them. The CDR3 spans 12 residues. CDR3 DNA: TGTGCCAGCACCAGCTCCTACAATGAGCAGTTCTTC. As protein: CASTSSYNEQFF.

The chain joins TRBV5-4 to TRBJ1-6; possibly TRBD1 for D (5 bases). This CDR3 is built from 12 residues. Between the trimmed V and J ends, which lost 4 bases and 13 bases, there was a span of 12 bases. Germline loops: CDR1 SGHNT, CDR2 YYREEE (reference sequence). CDR3 region: CASSTDGGPLHF. For the CDR3, the DNA is TGTGCCAGCAGCACGGACGGGGGGCCCCTCCACTTT.

Judged by abundance, this clone is medium-sized. The chain carries TRBV28 and TRBJ2-4; possibly TRBD1 for D (6 bases). CDR1 MDHEN and CDR2 SYDVKM come from the germline V gene. V was clipped by 6 bases and J by 5 bases, with 17 bases between them. The CDR3 is 15 amino acids. This chain's CDR3 is CASSPPQGPQNIQYF. The DNA for the CDR3 is TGTGCCAGCAGCCCTCCGCAGGGGCCTCAAAACATTCAGTACTTC.

This chain links TRBV7-3 with TRBJ2-1; tentatively, D is TRBD2 (6 bases). CDR3 length: 15 amino acids. Germline CDR1 and CDR2: SGHTA and FQGTGA. V shed 4 bases and J shed 0 bases, with 10 bases lying between them. This chain's CDR3 is CASSSEAGSYNEQFF. The CDR3 coding sequence is TGTGCCAGCAGCTCCGAAGCGGGCTCCTACAATGAGCAGTTCTTC.

The chain employs TRBV10-2 and TRBJ1-6; D might be TRBD1 (5 bases). Germline CDR1 and CDR2: WSHSY and SAAADI. The CDR3 runs to 15 residues. Trimming stripped 6 bases from V and 7 bases from J, with 16 bases between. DNA of the CDR3: TGCGCCAGCAGGCAGATCAGGGTTGAGAATTCACCCCTCCACTTT. As protein: CASRQIRVENSPLHF.

The chain carries TRBV24-1 and TRBJ2-7, with TRBD1 as a possible D gene (6 bases). Germline loops: CDR1 KGHDR, CDR2 SFDVKD. This CDR3 has 15 amino acids. The ends were cut back, 6 bases at V and 1 base at J, with 15 bases in the middle. The DNA for the CDR3 is TGTGCCACCAGTTCGACCGGGACACCTTCCTACGAGCAGTACTTC. It is translated as CATSSTGTPSYEQYF.

The J gene is TRBJ2-7, the V gene TRBV19; 8 bases align to TRBD1. Looked up from germline, CDR1 is LNHDA and CDR2 is SQIVND (reference sequence). This CDR3 has 15 residues. V lost 5 bases, J lost 2 bases, and 8 bases stayed unmatched. CDR3 residues: CASSGSGTGPYEQYF. The CDR3 coding sequence is TGTGCCAGTAGTGGGTCCGGGACAGGCCCCTACGAGCAGTACTTC.

The rearrangement joins TRBV28 to TRBJ2-7; possible D gene TRBD1, 5 bases. V lost 3 bases and J lost 12, with 12 bases in between. CDR1 is MDHEN and CDR2 is SYDVKM in the germline V gene. There are 11 residues in the CDR3. As DNA, the CDR3 is TGTGCCAGCAGTTTTCTGGGGCGGCGGTACTTC. Residues: CASSFLGRRYF. Using reference TRBV28 and TRBJ2-7 for the parts outside the CDR3, the full variable domain is DVKVTQSSRYLVKRTGEKVFLECVQDMDHENMFWYRQDPGLGLRLIYFSYDVKMKEKGDIPEGYSVSREKKERFSLILESASTNQTSMYLCASSFLGRRYFGPGTRLTVT.

This chain links TRBV3-1 (or the pseudogene TRBV3-2) with TRBJ2-5; TRBD2 might be the D (7 bases). Trimming took off 4 bases at V and 11 bases at J, with 20 bases between the two ends. CDR1 and CDR2 (germline): LGHDT, YNNKEL (reference sequence). There are 14 residues in the CDR3. DNA for the CDR3: TGTGCCAGCAGCCGCCGGGGACATCGGGGGGCTCAGTACTTC. It is translated as CASSRRGHRGAQYF.

For the CDR3, the DNA is TGTGCCAGCAGCTTAGGGCCAGGGAGGGAAAAACTGTTTTTT. Protein product: CASSLGPGREKLFF. The rearrangement uses TRBV11-2 and TRBJ1-4, with D tentatively TRBD1 (5 bases). V was cut by 1 base and J by 8 bases, with 11 bases left in between. Looked up from germline, CDR1 is SGHAT and CDR2 is FQNNGV. The CDR3 sequence is 14 residues long.

The table lists this clone with a count of one. V and J are TRBV6-5 and TRBJ2-7, with D perhaps matching TRBD2 (6 bases). Germline V lookup: CDR1 MNHEY, CDR2 SVGAGI. V lost 2 bases and J lost 5, with 16 bases in between. The CDR3 is made up of 15 amino acids. CDR3: CASSYGRPWGDEQYF. The CDR3 DNA sequence: TGTGCCAGCAGTTACGGGAGGCCCTGGGGCGACGAGCAGTACTTC.